This T cell receptor beta chain was obtained from a study of regulatory T cells in long-lasting Graves disease. Study at large: The antithyroid drugs taken by newly diagnosed Graves' patients had been used for under 3 months. Findings of the study overall: Thyroid tissue went unstudied; only peripheral blood was examined. Favored usage of TRBV28, TRBJ1-2 and TRBJ2-5 was recorded in persistent disease.

This clonotype was seen many times. Antigen specificity is unknown. Both iRepertoire HTBI primers and Arm-PCR of CDR3 regions were used to build the TCR beta libraries. TCRdb passed the multiplex PCR reads through MiXCR, listing each CDR3 protein once. The sample holds approximately 230,000 distinct CDR3 sequences, 18% seen once. As for time point: newly diagnosed GD, antithyroid drugs for less than 3 months. The TCR library used RNA extracted from PBMCs. This CDR3 has 14 residues. The V gene's germline CDR1 is LGHNT and CDR2 FRNRAP. V lost 5 bases and J lost 2; bases outside the gene matches: 5. The material was peripheral blood mononuclear cells (PBMCs), obtained at new diagnosis, from a patient treated with antithyroid drugs. This TCR came from a female donor with Graves disease. V is TRBV12-5 and J is TRBJ2-5, with 7 positions matching TRBD1. The CDR3 bases are TGTGCTAGTGGTCTCCAGGGACAGCAAGAGACCCAGTACTTC. Its translation: CASGLQGQQETQYF.